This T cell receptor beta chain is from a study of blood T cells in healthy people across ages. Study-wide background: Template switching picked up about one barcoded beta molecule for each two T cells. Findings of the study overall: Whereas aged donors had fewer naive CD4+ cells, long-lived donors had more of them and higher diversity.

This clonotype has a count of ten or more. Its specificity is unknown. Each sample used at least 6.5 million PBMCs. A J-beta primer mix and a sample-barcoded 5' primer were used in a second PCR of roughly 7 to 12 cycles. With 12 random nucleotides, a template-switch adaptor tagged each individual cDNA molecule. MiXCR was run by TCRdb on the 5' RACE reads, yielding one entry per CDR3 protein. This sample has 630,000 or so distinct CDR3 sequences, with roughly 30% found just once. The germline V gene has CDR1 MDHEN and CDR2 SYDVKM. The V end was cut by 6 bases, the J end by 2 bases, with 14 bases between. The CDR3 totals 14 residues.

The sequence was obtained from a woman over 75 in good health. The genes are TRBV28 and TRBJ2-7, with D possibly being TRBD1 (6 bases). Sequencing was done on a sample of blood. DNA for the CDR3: TGTGCCAGCAGCCTCCCACAGGGCCCCTACGAGCAGTACTTC. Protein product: CASSLPQGPYEQYF.